Below, 26 T cell receptor beta chains from the same sample are listed, as sequenced in a study of shared clonotypes between healthy human individuals. The protocol was immunoSEQ multiplex PCR, while the TCRdb copy is restricted to in-frame clones and leaves out a portion. The sample consists of around 1,100,000 clones, 70% to 80% of them appearing once. The sequenced sample was memory CD4+ T cells from PBMCs. The subset was: CD45RA-negative fraction. The origin of the receptors is a man younger than 30 in good health. Some clones in this sample may be carry-over from other donors' samples.

The rearrangement uses TRBV18 and TRBJ1-2; D gene ambiguous. The V gene's germline CDR1 is KGHSH and CDR2 LQKENI. V lost 4 bases to trimming and J lost 8 bases, with 11 bases between them. This CDR3 region has 12 residues. CDR3 in amino acids: CASSLGVEGYTF. CDR3 coding DNA: TGTGCCAGCTCACTCGGAGTTGAAGGCTACACCTTC.

About this clone: Since a much larger clone is just one base distant, this may be a read error. The same CDR3 also results from other DNA sequences found in this sample. The chain is built from TRBV6-5 and TRBJ2-7; D not certain. The CDR3 is 11 residues long. Trimming pared 0 bases from V and 7 bases from J, leaving 4 bases between. In germline, CDR1 is MNHEY, CDR2 SVGAGI. This chain's CDR3 is CASSYSGEQYF. Here the CDR3 DNA reads TGTGCCAGCAGTTACTCGGGGGAGCAGTACTTC.

With regard to this clone: Possible read error: a much larger clone is one base away. The chain has TRBV5-4 and TRBJ2-2, with D unresolved. V was shortened by 5 bases and J by 1 base, with 3 bases between the two germline ends. The CDR3 is 12 residues long. Looked up from germline, CDR1 is SGHNT and CDR2 is YYREEE (reference sequence). CDR3 loop: CASSKNTGELFF. In DNA, the CDR3 is TGTGCCAGCAGTAAGAACACCGGGGAGCTGTTTTTT.

This clone was counted ten times or more. V is TRBV6-1 and J is TRBJ2-2; 7 bases map to TRBD1. The J segment lost 4 bases and the V segment lost 5 bases, leaving 4 bases of the junction unmatched. CDR3 length: 14 amino acids. Germline V CDR1 and CDR2: MNHNS, SASEGT. CDR3 in DNA: TGTGCCAGCAGTATGCGACAGGGCACCGGGGAGCTGTTTTTT. Translating gives CASSMRQGTGELFF.

This chain connects TRBV5-6 to TRBJ2-1, with 7 bases identical to TRBD1. Germline CDR1 and CDR2: SGHDT and YYEEEE. The J segment lost 1 base and the V segment lost 4 bases, leaving 11 bases of the junction unmatched. The CDR3 runs 17 residues. CDR3 DNA: TGTGCCAGCAGCGACCGAAAACAGGGGTGGTCCTACAATGAGCAGTTCTTC. It codes for CASSDRKQGWSYNEQFF.

Concerning this clone: The same CDR3 arises from other DNA sequences in this sample as well. The chain carries TRBV5-4 and TRBJ1-2; D gene unclear. The V and J ends lost 0 bases and 4 bases respectively, with 10 bases between them. This CDR3 comprises 14 residues. The germline CDR1 and CDR2 sequences are SGHNT and YYREEE (reference sequence). The CDR3 coding sequence is TGTGCCAGCAGCTTGGCCGGCGGAGGCTATGGCTACACCTTC. Translated, it gives CASSLAGGGYGYTF. The whole variable domain, remainder taken from reference TRBV5-4 and TRBJ1-2, is ETGVTQSPTHLIKTRGQQVTLRCSSQSGHNTVSWYQQALGQGPQFIFQYYREEENGRGNFPPRFSGLQFPNYSSELNVNALELDDSALYLCASSLAGGGYGYTFGSGTRLTVV.

This rearrangement joins TRBV9 to TRBJ2-1; 8 bases are shared with TRBD1. The junction had 8 bases not matched to a gene; V was cut back by 4 bases and J by 5 bases. Germline CDR1 is SGDLS and CDR2 is YYNGEE. This CDR3 is 15 amino acids long. The CDR3 nucleotides read TGTGCCAGCAGCACCCGACAGGGGAAGAACAATGAGCAGTTCTTC. Translation gives CASSTRQGKNNEQFF.

This clone was counted a single time. Distinct nucleotide sequences in the sample also encode this CDR3. V is TRBV30 and J is TRBJ1-2, with unresolved D. CDR1 is GTSNPN, CDR2 SVGIG, per germline (reference sequence). The V and J ends lost 0 bases and 4 bases respectively, with 6 bases between them. This CDR3 spans 12 amino acids. CDR3 nucleotides: TGTGCCTGGAGTGTACAGCGCTATGGCTACACCTTC. Amino acid sequence: CAWSVQRYGYTF.

The V and J genes are TRBV7-3 and TRBJ2-1; TRBD2 agrees at 8 bases. There are 15 residues in the CDR3. The V segment lost 5 bases and the J segment 1 base; nucleotides outside the gene matches: 4. Germline V gene sequence: CDR1 SGHTA, CDR2 FQGTGA. CDR3 loop: CASSVGLASYNEQFF. The CDR3 nucleotides are TGTGCCAGCAGCGTTGGACTAGCTTCCTACAATGAGCAGTTCTTC.

The chain has TRBV18 and TRBJ2-7; 10 nucleotides match TRBD1. The CDR3 is made up of 15 amino acids. The V segment lost 8 bases and the J segment 7 bases; nucleotides outside the gene matches: 14. From germline, CDR1 is KGHSH and CDR2 LQKENI. The DNA for the CDR3 is TGTGCCAGCACTGACCGGGACAGGGGATTGGGGGAGCAGTACTTC. Translation gives CASTDRDRGLGEQYF.

V gene TRBV6-6 combines with J gene TRBJ2-3; the D is unclear. The CDR3 is made up of 14 amino acids. From germline, CDR1 is MNHNY and CDR2 SVGAGI (reference sequence). Trimming shortened V by 5 bases and J by 3 bases, and 12 bases separated the two germline ends. In DNA form, the CDR3 reads TGTGCCAGCAGTCACCGGCAGGCGACAGATACGCAGTATTTT. Translating gives CASSHRQATDTQYF.

The chain joins TRBV19 to TRBJ1-1; 12 nucleotides align to TRBD1. V dropped 5 bases and J dropped 8; count of bases not matched to a gene: 6. This CDR3 comprises 14 residues. Germline V gene data show CDR1 as LNHDA and CDR2 as SQIVND (reference sequence). This CDR3 is CASSRGTGGLEAFF. CDR3 DNA: TGTGCCAGTAGTCGGGGGACAGGGGGCTTGGAAGCTTTCTTT.

As to this clone: The same CDR3 can be traced to other DNA sequences in this sample. The chain employs TRBV5-1 and TRBJ2-7; 9 positions match TRBD1. Germline values: CDR1 SGHRS, CDR2 YFSETQ. The junction had 4 bases not matched to a gene; V was cut back by 3 bases and J by 3 bases. The CDR3 is made up of 14 amino acids. The CDR3 here is CASSSGQGSYEQYF. The CDR3 DNA reads as TGCGCCAGCAGCTCGGGACAGGGTAGCTACGAGCAGTACTTC.

This clone appeared a single time. CDR3 coding DNA: TGTGCCAGCAGTTTTGGGAGGGCCTATGGCTACACCTTC. Amino acids: CASSFGRAYGYTF. The chain employs TRBV27 and TRBJ1-2; D is ambiguous. V was cut by 3 bases and J by 4 bases, with 9 bases left in between. The CDR3 is made up of 13 amino acids. CDR1 is MNHEY and CDR2 is SMNVEV in the germline V gene (reference sequence).

Comment on this clone: Within the sample, other DNA sequences also encode this same CDR3. The chain employs TRBV29-1 and TRBJ2-1, with D uncertain. Germline lookup yields CDR1 SQVTM and CDR2 ANQGSEA. The CDR3 consists of 12 residues. V dropped 4 bases and J dropped 3 bases, with 7 bases sitting between them. The CDR3 loop reads CSVGLGYNEQFF. In DNA form, the CDR3 reads TGCAGCGTTGGTCTGGGCTACAATGAGCAGTTCTTC.

This clone came up a few times. The chain combines TRBV7-6 with TRBJ2-2; D perhaps matches TRBD2 (6 bases). Germline lookup yields CDR1 SGHVS and CDR2 FNYEAQ. The length of the CDR3 is 18 residues. V was trimmed by 0 bases and J by 9 bases, leaving 23 bases between them. The CDR3 loop is CASSLAPPRELVRRELFF. DNA of the CDR3: TGTGCCAGCAGCTTAGCGCCCCCTCGGGAGTTGGTCAGGAGGGAGCTGTTTTTT.

Regarding this clone: This clone may be a read error of a much larger clone one base away. Other DNA sequences in this sample translate to the same CDR3. The chain joins TRBV28 to TRBJ2-7, with D hard to call. Trimming took 2 bases from V and 5 from J, leaving 4 bases between them. CDR1 is MDHEN, CDR2 SYDVKM, per germline. The CDR3 has 11 amino acids. CDR3 nucleotide sequence: TGTGCCAGCAGTTTACTTCACGAGCAGTACTTC. Translated: CASSLLHEQYF.

The chain is built from TRBV4-1 and TRBJ2-3; no definite D call. This CDR3 has 13 residues. Germline V gene lookup returns CDR1 MGHRA and CDR2 YSYEKL. Trimming pared 2 bases from V and 4 bases from J, leaving 7 bases between. CDR3 in amino acids: CASSQQFSDTQYF. The DNA for the CDR3 is TGCGCCAGCAGCCAACAGTTCTCAGATACGCAGTATTTT.

This sequence joins TRBV28 and TRBJ2-7; 9 positions agree with TRBD2. The V gene's germline CDR1 is MDHEN and CDR2 SYDVKM. V lost 6 bases, J lost 7 bases, and 10 bases stayed unmatched. The CDR3 extends over 14 amino acids. CDR3 loop: CASRKRLAVGEQYF. Written as DNA, the CDR3 is TGTGCCAGCAGGAAAAGACTAGCGGTTGGGGAGCAGTACTTC.

The rearrangement joins TRBV6-1 to TRBJ2-7, with 7 bases aligning to TRBD1. The CDR3 is made up of 14 amino acids. Germline V lookup: CDR1 MNHNS, CDR2 SASEGT. Trimming removed 7 bases from V and 0 bases from J; junction bases left unmatched: 6. The CDR3 region is CASITRDSSYEQYF. The CDR3 DNA sequence: TGTGCCAGCATAACAAGGGACAGCTCCTACGAGCAGTACTTC.

V is TRBV10-2 and J is TRBJ2-7, with 11 bases lining up with TRBD2. The V gene's germline CDR1 is WSHSY and CDR2 SAAADI. V shed 5 bases and J 7 bases; nucleotides not matched to a gene: 7. This CDR3 region has 14 residues. The CDR3: CASSKGLAALEQYF. The CDR3 nucleotides are TGCGCCAGCAGTAAGGGACTAGCGGCCCTTGAGCAGTACTTC.

The chain uses TRBV6-5 and TRBJ2-7; TRBD1 matches at 7 bases. The J segment lost 2 bases and the V segment lost 5 bases, leaving 6 bases of the junction unmatched. This CDR3 is built from 14 residues. Germline V gene lookup returns CDR1 MNHEY and CDR2 SVGAGI. The CDR3 loop is CASSPWGQTYEQYF. The CDR3 nucleotides read TGTGCCAGCAGTCCGTGGGGACAGACCTACGAGCAGTACTTC.

This clone was found a few times. This chain joins TRBV5-4 and TRBJ2-2, with D possibly matching TRBD2 (5 bases). Germline V gene sequence: CDR1 SGHNT, CDR2 YYREEE (reference sequence). This CDR3 has 14 residues. V was trimmed by 0 bases and J by 4 bases, leaving 7 bases between them. This chain's CDR3 is CASSLVGVTGELFF. For the CDR3, the DNA is TGTGCCAGCAGCTTGGTCGGGGTCACCGGGGAGCTGTTTTTT.

This rearrangement joins TRBV5-1 to TRBJ2-3, with D unresolved. The CDR3 length is 13 residues. The germline V and J ends were trimmed by 3 bases and 2 bases, with 7 bases remaining between them. The germline V gene has CDR1 SGHRS and CDR2 YFSETQ. The CDR3: CASSSPDTDTQYF. The CDR3 DNA follows: TGCGCCAGCAGCTCGCCAGACACAGATACGCAGTATTTT.

V is TRBV5-6 and J is TRBJ2-7; TRBD1 aligns across 7 bases. The V gene end was trimmed by 4 bases and the J gene end by 3 bases; junction bases not matched to a gene: 7. There are 14 residues in the CDR3. The germline gives CDR1 SGHDT, CDR2 YYEEEE. CDR3 nucleotides: TGTGCCAGCAGCGTAACAGGGGTGGACTACGAGCAGTACTTC. Translated: CASSVTGVDYEQYF.

This clone has a handful of counts. Other DNA sequences in this specimen translate into the identical CDR3. The chain combines TRBV28 with TRBJ2-3; D remains ambiguous. Germline CDR1 is MDHEN and CDR2 is SYDVKM. The length of the CDR3 is 11 residues. The V end lost 5 bases, the J end lost 2 bases, and 2 bases lay between the germline ends. Written as DNA, the CDR3 is TGTGCCAGCAGTACCACAGATACGCAGTATTTT. Amino acids: CASSTTDTQYF. The full variable domain, its missing parts supplied by reference TRBV28 and TRBJ2-3, is DVKVTQSSRYLVKRTGEKVFLECVQDMDHENMFWYRQDPGLGLRLIYFSYDVKMKEKGDIPEGYSVSREKKERFSLILESASTNQTSMYLCASSTTDTQYFGPGTRLTVL.